Presented here are 6 T cell receptor beta chains from one specimen sequenced in a study of ipilimumab plus nivolumab after autologous stem cell transplantation. Here immunoSEQ multiplex PCR was the method, and the copy in TCRdb shows in-frame clones only, minus some. The table includes about 18,000 clones, more than 65% detected once. Source: PBMCs, taken in a trial of ipilimumab plus nivolumab as post-transplant consolidation. These receptors came from a male donor with diffuse large B-cell lymphoma.

This chain links TRBV18 with TRBJ1-1; D is perhaps TRBD1 (6 bases). This CDR3 has 18 residues. The germline V and J ends were trimmed by 0 bases and 0 bases, with 17 bases remaining between them. The germline V gene encodes CDR1 KGHSH and CDR2 LQKENI. The CDR3 DNA reads TGTGCCAGCTCACCACCTCTAGGGGGTTCCTACATGAACACTGAAGCTTTCTTT. This translates into CASSPPLGGSYMNTEAFF.

This sequence joins TRBV5-8 and TRBJ1-6; no definite D call. CDR1 is SGHTS, CDR2 YDEGEE, per germline. V was clipped by 0 bases and J by 0 bases, with 7 bases between them. The CDR3 extends over 16 amino acids. Here the CDR3 reads CASSLGTSSYNSPLHF. CDR3 coding DNA: TGTGCCAGCAGCTTGGGGACCAGCTCCTATAATTCACCCCTCCACTTT.

This chain joins TRBV29-1 and TRBJ1-2; no reliable D call. This CDR3 region has 12 residues. Trimming cost V 7 bases and J 2 bases, with 11 bases left between them. Germline CDR1 and CDR2: SQVTM and ANQGSEA. The CDR3 is CSALDYNYGYTF. CDR3 coding DNA: TGCAGCGCTCTAGATTACAACTATGGCTACACCTTC.

The gene calls are TRBV28 and TRBJ2-3; tentatively, D is TRBD2 (6 bases). Germline V gene data show CDR1 as MDHEN and CDR2 as SYDVKM. The CDR3 totals 16 residues. V was clipped by 3 bases and J by 1 base, with 14 bases between them. The CDR3 DNA follows: TGTGCCAGCAGTTTCGTTGCGGGGAAAGGCACAGATACGCAGTATTTT. Translation: CASSFVAGKGTDTQYF.

This chain joins TRBV27 and TRBJ1-5; TRBD1 matches 8 bases. Per germline, CDR1 MNHEY and CDR2 SMNVEV (reference sequence). Trimming at V came to 2 bases and at J to 7 bases, leaving 16 bases not matched to a gene. The CDR3 contains 18 residues. The CDR3 nucleotides read TGTGCCAGCAGTTTAGTCCCACTGACAGGGGCGAGGGACCAGCCCCAGCATTTT. This translates into CASSLVPLTGARDQPQHF.

V and J are TRBV13 and TRBJ2-7; D remains unclear. There are 16 residues in the CDR3. Germline V gene lookup returns CDR1 PRHDT and CDR2 FYEKMQ (reference sequence). V lost 2 bases, J lost 3 bases, and 17 bases lay in between. In DNA form, the CDR3 reads TGTGCCAGCAGCTTAAGCCTTACGACGGCAATCTACGAGCAGTACTTC. Translating gives CASSLSLTTAIYEQYF.